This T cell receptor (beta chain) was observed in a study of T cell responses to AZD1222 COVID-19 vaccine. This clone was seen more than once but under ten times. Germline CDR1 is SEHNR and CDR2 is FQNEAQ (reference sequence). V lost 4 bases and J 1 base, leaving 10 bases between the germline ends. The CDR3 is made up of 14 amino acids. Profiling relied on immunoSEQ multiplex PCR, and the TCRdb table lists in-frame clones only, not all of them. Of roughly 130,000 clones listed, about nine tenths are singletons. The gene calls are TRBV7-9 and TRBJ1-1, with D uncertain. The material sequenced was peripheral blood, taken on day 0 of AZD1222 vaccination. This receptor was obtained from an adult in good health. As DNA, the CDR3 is TGTGCCAGCAGCTATGGACGGTGGAACACTGAAGCTTTCTTT. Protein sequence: CASSYGRWNTEAFF.